The text below deals with one T cell receptor beta chain. This entry is derived from a study of blood T cell repertoires in COVID-19. Overall study: Acute and convalescent COVID-19 samples came from the United States, Italy and Spain.

Enrollees, roughly 18 to 90 years old, lived in approximately 24 US areas. There are 15 residues in the CDR3. Trimming took off 1 base at V and 0 bases at J, with 9 bases between the two ends. Per the germline V gene, CDR1 is SGHAT and CDR2 is FQNNGV. Clones were read by immunoSEQ multiplex PCR, and TCRdb kept only the in-frame ones, dropping some. Here the sample spans about 230,000 clones, nearly 90% being singletons. The rearrangement joins TRBV11-2 to TRBJ1-2; TRBD1 might be the D (6 bases). Sequenced material: PBMCs or T cells enriched from blood (not recorded which). The TCR sequence derives from a woman under 40 with acute COVID-19. For the CDR3, the DNA is TGTGCCAGCAGCTTAGTTACAGGGCCTAACTATGGCTACACCTTC. Translating it yields CASSLVTGPNYGYTF.